This T cell receptor beta chain was documented in a study of T cell responses to AZD1222 COVID-19 vaccine. The CDR3 sequence is 16 residues long. CDR1 MNHEY and CDR2 SVGAGI come from the germline V gene. V dropped 0 bases and J dropped 5 bases, with 16 bases sitting between them. This table comes from immunoSEQ multiplex PCR, and its TCRdb copy is limited to in-frame clones, with some not included. The table records over 110,000 clones, 93% of them present only once. This clone showed up just once. Its specificity is unknown. General study results and limits: White British people made up most donors, females outnumbered males, and clonal diversity was possibly underestimated. Unmutated variant regions are reportedly the target of nearly half of TCRs that are spike-specific. The study identified only five or six AZD1222 recipients as seropositive at baseline. Recipients of two AZD1222 doses showed rising Spike-specific TCR breadth and depth.

The chain recombines TRBV6-5 with TRBJ2-5; D ambiguous. This specimen was peripheral blood, taken on day 0 of AZD1222 vaccination. The origin of this receptor is an adult in good health. In DNA form, the CDR3 reads TGTGCCAGCAGTTACTCGACGGGCTCCGCTACGGAGACCCAGTACTTC. Translating it yields CASSYSTGSATETQYF.